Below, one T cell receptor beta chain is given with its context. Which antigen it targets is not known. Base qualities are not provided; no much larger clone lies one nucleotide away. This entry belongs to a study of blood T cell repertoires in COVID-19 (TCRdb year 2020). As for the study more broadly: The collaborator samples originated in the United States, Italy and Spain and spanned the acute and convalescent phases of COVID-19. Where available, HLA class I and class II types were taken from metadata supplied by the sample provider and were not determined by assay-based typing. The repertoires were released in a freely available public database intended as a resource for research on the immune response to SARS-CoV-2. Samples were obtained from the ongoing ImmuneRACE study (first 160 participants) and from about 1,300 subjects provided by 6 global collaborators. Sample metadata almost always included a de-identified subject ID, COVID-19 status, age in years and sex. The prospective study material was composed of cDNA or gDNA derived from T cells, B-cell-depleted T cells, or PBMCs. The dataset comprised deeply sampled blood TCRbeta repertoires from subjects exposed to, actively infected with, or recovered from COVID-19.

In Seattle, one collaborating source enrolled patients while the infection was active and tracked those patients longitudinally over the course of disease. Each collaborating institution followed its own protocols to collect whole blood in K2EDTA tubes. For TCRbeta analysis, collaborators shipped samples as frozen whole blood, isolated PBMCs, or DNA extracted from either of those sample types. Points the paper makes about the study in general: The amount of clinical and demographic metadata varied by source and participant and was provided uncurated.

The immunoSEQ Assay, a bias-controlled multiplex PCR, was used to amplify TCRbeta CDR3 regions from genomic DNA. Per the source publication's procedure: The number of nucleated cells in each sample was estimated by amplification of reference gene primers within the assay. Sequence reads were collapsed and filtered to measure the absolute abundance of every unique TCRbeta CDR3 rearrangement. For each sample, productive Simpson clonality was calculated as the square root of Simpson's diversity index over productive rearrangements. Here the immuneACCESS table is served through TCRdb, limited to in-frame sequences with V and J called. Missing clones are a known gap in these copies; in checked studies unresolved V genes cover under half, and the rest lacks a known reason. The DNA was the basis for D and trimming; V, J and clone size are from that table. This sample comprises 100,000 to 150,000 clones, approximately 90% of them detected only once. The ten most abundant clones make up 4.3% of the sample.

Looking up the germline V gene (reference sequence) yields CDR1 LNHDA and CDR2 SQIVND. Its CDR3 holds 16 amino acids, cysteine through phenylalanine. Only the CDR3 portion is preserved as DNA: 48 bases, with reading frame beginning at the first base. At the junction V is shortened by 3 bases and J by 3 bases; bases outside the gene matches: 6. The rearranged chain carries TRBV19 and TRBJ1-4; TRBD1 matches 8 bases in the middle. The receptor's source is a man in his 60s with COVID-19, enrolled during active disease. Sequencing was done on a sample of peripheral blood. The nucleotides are TGTGCCAGTAGTATTCGGTCAGGGGGCTCTAATGAAAAACTGTTTTTT. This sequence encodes CASSIRSGGSNEKLFF.